These 30 T cell receptor beta chains were sequenced from one sample in a study of blood T cell repertoires in COVID-19 (dated by TCRdb to 2020 to 2022). Libraries were prepared through the immunoSEQ multiplex PCR assay. The immuneACCESS repertoire file appears here via TCRdb, limited to in-frame rearrangements. These files lack a portion of the clones; in checked studies, under half of the deficit traces to unresolved V genes, and the cause of the others is not known. Across this sample there are 200,000 to 250,000 clones, with 83% seen only once. The leading ten clones occupy about 1.3% of the sample. Material for sequencing was peripheral blood. Source of these receptors: a woman aged 25 to 39 with COVID-19, enrolled during active disease.

V and J are TRBV5-1 and TRBJ2-3; 12 nucleotides align to TRBD2. The CDR3 consists of 16 residues. Unmatched junction bases numbered 4, after V lost 0 bases and J lost 5 bases. Germline-derived CDR1 and CDR2 are SGHRS and YFSETQ. For the CDR3, the DNA is TGCGCCAGCAGCTTGGTGTCTAGCGGGGGGGAAGATACGCAGTATTTT. It translates to CASSLVSSGGEDTQYF.

The chain uses TRBV2 and TRBJ2-7; D is undetermined. The V end lost 5 bases, the J end lost 1 base, and 6 bases lay between the germline ends. Per the germline V gene, CDR1 is SNHLY and CDR2 is FYNNEI. The length of the CDR3 is 12 residues. This CDR3 reads CASSLTSYEQYF. The DNA of the CDR3 is TGTGCCAGCAGTCTGACATCCTACGAGCAGTACTTC.

The chain joins TRBV19 to TRBJ1-5; tentative D call: TRBD1 (5 bases). V was pared by 6 bases and J by 5 bases, with 11 bases between. Germline V lookup: CDR1 LNHDA, CDR2 SQIVND (reference sequence). This CDR3 is built from 13 residues. The CDR3 region has the DNA TGTGCCAGTAGGTTTGACAGATATCAGCCCCAGCATTTT. Protein sequence: CASRFDRYQPQHF.

Comments on this clone: Distinct nucleotide sequences in the sample also encode this CDR3. This rearrangement joins TRBV5-6 to TRBJ1-5; 7 bases match TRBD1. Looked up from germline, CDR1 is SGHDT and CDR2 is YYEEEE. The CDR3 is made up of 15 amino acids. V lost 2 bases, J lost 0 bases, and 2 bases stayed unmatched. This CDR3 is CASSFAGGSNQPQHF. The CDR3 nucleotides read TGTGCCAGCAGCTTTGCAGGGGGTAGCAATCAGCCCCAGCATTTT.

This chain connects TRBV28 to TRBJ2-3, with TRBD1 identical over 10 bases. J lost 7 bases, V lost 3 bases, and 10 bases had no gene match. Per the germline V gene, CDR1 is MDHEN and CDR2 is SYDVKM. The CDR3 consists of 16 residues. CDR3 residues: CASSLVGQGKFNTQYF. CDR3 DNA: TGTGCCAGCAGTTTGGTGGGACAGGGGAAATTTAATACGCAGTATTTT.

J is TRBJ1-1 and V is TRBV19; D unresolved. V lost 4 bases and J lost 5, with 14 bases in between. The CDR3 runs 14 residues. Per germline, CDR1 LNHDA and CDR2 SQIVND (reference sequence). CDR3 loop: CASSNRGSGTEAFF. As DNA, the CDR3 is TGTGCCAGTAGTAACCGGGGTTCGGGAACTGAAGCTTTCTTT.

This rearrangement joins TRBV6-1 to TRBJ1-1, with 9 bases identical to TRBD1. V shed 4 bases, J shed 6 bases, and the junction held 12 bases outside the gene matches. The CDR3 length is 16 residues. The V gene's germline CDR1 is MNHNS and CDR2 SASEGT. The CDR3 sequence is CASSVFGPGQGSEAFF. The CDR3 DNA follows: TGTGCCAGCAGTGTTTTCGGGCCGGGACAGGGCTCTGAAGCTTTCTTT.

The genes are TRBV24-1 and TRBJ1-2; D is undetermined. The V and J ends lost 1 base and 3 bases respectively, with 8 bases between them. Germline CDR1 and CDR2: KGHDR and SFDVKD. The CDR3 covers 14 residues. This CDR3 is CATSDLLVDYGYTF. As DNA, the CDR3 is TGTGCCACCAGTGATTTATTAGTGGACTATGGCTACACCTTC.

This chain uses TRBV7-9 with TRBJ2-5; maybe TRBD1 (5 bases). The CDR3 is 16 amino acids. Germline assignment: CDR1 SEHNR and CDR2 FQNEAQ (reference sequence). Trimming removed 4 bases from V and 7 bases from J, with 22 bases in between. This CDR3 is CASSSRQLGLDGTQYF. The CDR3 nucleotides read TGTGCCAGCAGCTCGCGACAGCTAGGGCTTGATGGGACCCAGTACTTC.

J is TRBJ1-4 and V is TRBV19; a weak D match, TRBD1 (6 bases). The CDR3 loop spans 14 amino acids. Germline loops: CDR1 LNHDA, CDR2 SQIVND (reference sequence). Trimming shortened V by 2 bases and J by 5 bases, and 9 bases separated the two germline ends. The CDR3 DNA reads TGTGCCAGTAGTATAACAGGGCCCAATGAAAAACTGTTTTTT. Protein sequence: CASSITGPNEKLFF.

This sequence joins TRBV19 and TRBJ2-3, with 9 bases matching TRBD1. Per germline, CDR1 LNHDA and CDR2 SQIVND (reference sequence). This CDR3 is built from 13 residues. V lost 9 bases to trimming and J lost 6 bases; unmatched junction nucleotides: 7. The CDR3: CASSGQGSDTQYF. The CDR3 bases are TGTGCCAGCTCGGGACAGGGTTCCGATACGCAGTATTTT.

The V call is TRBV5-1, the J call TRBJ1-6, with TRBD1 matching over 10 bases. This CDR3 is built from 18 residues. The V gene end was trimmed by 3 bases and the J gene end by 0 bases; junction bases not matched to a gene: 6. CDR1 is SGHRS, CDR2 YFSETQ, per germline. CDR3 bases: TGCGCCAGCAGCTCCGGGACAGGGGAAAGCTCCTATAATTCACCCCTCCACTTT. Residues: CASSSGTGESSYNSPLHF.

CDR3 loop: CASSYRGIGEQFF. CDR3 in DNA: TGTGCCAGCAGTTATCGGGGGATAGGTGAGCAGTTCTTC. V and J are TRBV27 and TRBJ2-1; the D gene is possibly TRBD2 (6 bases). Deletions cut 4 bases from V and 9 bases from J, with 13 bases between. The V gene's germline CDR1 is MNHEY and CDR2 SMNVEV (reference sequence). The CDR3 consists of 13 residues.

The J gene is TRBJ2-5, the V gene TRBV19; 14 nucleotides match TRBD2. CDR1 and CDR2 (germline): LNHDA, SQIVND (reference sequence). The CDR3 runs to 17 residues. The V and J ends lost 7 bases and 0 bases, in that order; junction bases with no gene match: 7. The CDR3 is CASTPRTSGGYQETQYF. CDR3 bases: TGTGCCAGTACCCCAAGGACTAGCGGGGGGTACCAAGAGACCCAGTACTTC.

The rearrangement links TRBV9 to TRBJ2-1; 10 bases are shared with TRBD2. The trim removed 0 bases at V and 8 bases at J, leaving 8 bases unmatched. CDR3 length: 16 amino acids. Per the germline V gene, CDR1 is SGDLS and CDR2 is YYNGEE. CDR3 amino acids: CASSVDPGTSAHEQFF. The CDR3 DNA reads as TGTGCCAGCAGCGTAGACCCCGGGACTAGCGCCCATGAGCAGTTCTTC.

The sample holds a few counts of this clone. The genes are TRBV5-5 and TRBJ2-7; D is ambiguous. The CDR3 runs 14 residues. V dropped 0 bases and J dropped 4 bases, with 11 bases sitting between them. Looked up from germline, CDR1 is SGHKS and CDR2 is YYEKEE (reference sequence). The CDR3 coding sequence is TGTGCCAGCAGCTTGGCATGGGCAGATTACGAGCAGTACTTC. This gives the protein CASSLAWADYEQYF.

The chain has TRBV19 and TRBJ1-1, with 10 bases aligning to TRBD1. The CDR3 totals 14 residues. CDR1 LNHDA and CDR2 SQIVND come from the germline V gene (reference sequence). V lost 6 bases and J lost 8; bases outside the gene matches: 9. The CDR3 nucleotides are TGTGCCAGTAGAAGGGACAGGGGTACGGGCGAAGCTTTCTTT. This codes for CASRRDRGTGEAFF.

The rearrangement links TRBV19 to TRBJ2-1; 8 bases line up with TRBD1. The V and J ends lost 3 bases and 3 bases, in that order; junction bases with no gene match: 16. The germline V gene encodes CDR1 LNHDA and CDR2 SQIVND (reference sequence). There are 19 residues in the CDR3. The CDR3 DNA is TGTGCCAGTAGTATCCGACAGGGGCCATTTGGGCAGGGCTACAATGAGCAGTTCTTC. Translation gives CASSIRQGPFGQGYNEQFF.

This chain connects TRBV5-1 to TRBJ2-3, with TRBD2 identical over 7 bases. This CDR3 region has 17 residues. Germline CDR1 and CDR2: SGHRS and YFSETQ. V trimming: 4 bases; J trimming: 4 bases; junction bases outside the gene matches: 15. The CDR3 spells CASSQTASGLGADTQYF. Written as DNA, the CDR3 is TGCGCCAGCAGCCAGACGGCTAGCGGTTTGGGCGCAGATACGCAGTATTTT.

The chain links TRBV7-2 to TRBJ2-5; 8 bases align to TRBD2. V trimming: 2 bases; J trimming: 5 bases; junction bases outside the gene matches: 19. The CDR3 is 19 residues long. The germline CDR1 and CDR2 sequences are SGHTA and FQGNSA. CDR3 nucleotide sequence: TGTGCCAGCAGCTTAAGGAATAGGAGCGGGGGCCGTCGTGGGGAGACCCAGTACTTC. Translating gives CASSLRNRSGGRRGETQYF.

This clone was observed a single time. This rearrangement joins TRBV6-1 to TRBJ1-2; the D is unclear. The V end was cut by 1 base, the J end by 4 bases, with 10 bases between. CDR1 and CDR2 (germline): MNHNS, SASEGT. The CDR3 runs 14 residues. This chain's CDR3 is CASSEGQIFYGYTF. CDR3 coding DNA: TGTGCCAGCAGTGAAGGTCAGATCTTCTATGGCTACACCTTC.

The V and J genes are TRBV28 and TRBJ1-5; TRBD1 agrees at 8 bases. Germline lookup yields CDR1 MDHEN and CDR2 SYDVKM. V shed 2 bases and J 2 bases; nucleotides not matched to a gene: 11. CDR3 length: 18 amino acids. CDR3 sequence: CASSLGRGQRRRNQPQHF. Here the CDR3 DNA reads TGTGCCAGCAGTTTAGGCAGGGGGCAACGACGGCGCAATCAGCCCCAGCATTTT.

The chain employs TRBV5-6 and TRBJ2-7; D is perhaps TRBD1 (5 bases). Germline V gene data show CDR1 as SGHDT and CDR2 as YYEEEE. This CDR3 spans 12 amino acids. Trimming took 2 bases from V and 2 from J, leaving 5 bases between them. CDR3 bases: TGTGCCAGCAGCTTAGGGGCCTACGAGCAGTACTTC. It is translated as CASSLGAYEQYF.

The chain is built from TRBV2 and TRBJ2-7; D is possibly TRBD2 (5 bases). Per the germline V gene, CDR1 is SNHLY and CDR2 is FYNNEI. This CDR3 is built from 14 residues. The ends were cut back, 2 bases at V and 3 bases at J, with 11 bases in the middle. The CDR3 reads CASSELGLNYEQYF. As DNA, the CDR3 is TGTGCCAGCAGTGAACTAGGACTCAACTACGAGCAGTACTTC.

The rearrangement joins TRBV11-2 to TRBJ2-1, with 7 nucleotides matching TRBD2. The germline CDR1 and CDR2 sequences are SGHAT and FQNNGV. V lost 1 base to trimming and J lost 10 bases; unmatched junction nucleotides: 10. The CDR3 loop spans 15 amino acids. CDR3 in amino acids: CASSLVNGDYLEQFF. CDR3 in DNA: TGTGCCAGCAGCTTAGTAAACGGGGACTATTTGGAGCAGTTCTTC.

The chain links TRBV6-6 to TRBJ2-7; D is uncertain. Germline CDR1 is MNHNY and CDR2 is SVGAGI (reference sequence). Trimming stripped 0 bases from V and 0 bases from J, with 12 bases between. The CDR3 contains 16 residues. The CDR3 DNA sequence: TGTGCCAGCAGTTACTCGAACCCCAAGAGCTCCTACGAGCAGTACTTC. It is translated as CASSYSNPKSSYEQYF.

This clone was counted many times. V and J are TRBV6-1 and TRBJ1-2, with D hard to call. V lost 1 base and J 5 bases, leaving 11 bases between the germline ends. This CDR3 has 14 amino acids. Germline CDR1 reads MNHNS; CDR2 reads SASEGT. In DNA form, the CDR3 reads TGTGCCAGCAGTGAAGAGCTGCGATCTTATGGCTACACCTTC. Translated: CASSEELRSYGYTF.

V usage is TRBV28 and J usage is TRBJ1-2; 8 bases match TRBD1. Per the germline V gene, CDR1 is MDHEN and CDR2 is SYDVKM. The CDR3 loop spans 12 amino acids. Trimming at V came to 5 bases and at J to 5 bases, leaving 1 base not matched to a gene. In DNA form, the CDR3 reads TGTGCCAGCAGTGGGGACAGGTATGGCTACACCTTC. It codes for CASSGDRYGYTF.

The chain carries TRBV2 and TRBJ2-2, with 10 positions matching TRBD2. CDR1 is SNHLY, CDR2 FYNNEI, per germline. The V and J ends lost 4 bases and 3 bases, in that order; junction bases with no gene match: 5. This CDR3 comprises 16 residues. The CDR3 DNA reads TGTGCCAGCAGTGGGGCTAGCGGGGGTTACACCGGGGAGCTGTTTTTT. Translated, it gives CASSGASGGYTGELFF.

Only one count was recorded for this clone. The V and J genes are TRBV7-2 and TRBJ2-5, with 8 bases that match TRBD1. Germline values: CDR1 SGHTA, CDR2 FQGNSA. V dropped 5 bases and J dropped 6; count of bases not matched to a gene: 8. The CDR3 is made up of 14 amino acids. This CDR3 is CASSVDRDVQTQYF. For the CDR3, the DNA is TGTGCCAGCAGCGTGGACAGGGACGTCCAGACCCAGTACTTC.